This T cell receptor beta chain was sequenced during a study of T cell repertoires in cytomegalovirus infection. Remarks on this clonotype: What it binds is not known.

Trimming cost V 0 bases and J 10 bases, with 10 bases left between them. Germline CDR1 reads SGHVS; CDR2 reads FNYEAQ. The CDR3 consists of 13 residues. TCRdb reprocessed the reads with MiXCR, giving one entry per CDR3 protein. Found here are approximately 730,000 distinct CDR3 sequences, 25% to 35% of them singletons; the top ten hold under 15%. Here the sequenced sample was cultured CD8+ T cells from PBMCs, taken from culture after CMV antigen stimulation. The rearrangement links TRBV7-6 to TRBJ2-1; tentative D call: TRBD1 (5 bases). The receptor's source is a human donor in good health (CMV status not recorded). Some clones in this sample may be carry-over from other donors' samples. The CDR3 here is CASSLAGPREQFF. CDR3 bases: TGTGCCAGCAGCTTAGCGGGGCCGAGGGAGCAGTTCTTC.